Following are 25 T cell receptor beta chains from one sample sequenced in a study of human T cells and chemical hapten exposure. This sample's time point: patch test 2, 6 weeks after DPC sensitization. Indicated treatment: therapeutic diphenylcyclopropenone sensitization with weekly scalp DPC. TCRdb reprocessed the RACE reads with MiXCR, giving one entry per CDR3 protein. The sample records 95,000 or so distinct CDR3 sequences, 9.5% to 12% being singletons. The specimen comprised whole blood, sampled in connection with sensitization to the hapten diphenylcyclopropenone (DPC). Receptor source: a woman aged 40 to 55 with alopecia areata. Some clones in this sample may be carry-over from other donors' samples.

The table lists this clonotype with many counts. The chain carries TRBV4-2 and TRBJ2-4; TRBD1 matches at 7 bases. V was clipped by 4 bases and J by 1 base; unmatched bases: 19. The V gene's germline CDR1 is LGHNA and CDR2 YNFKEQ. The CDR3 consists of 20 residues. The CDR3 sequence is CASSLKWSGGPDSAKNIQYF. The CDR3 DNA is TGTGCCAGCAGCCTCAAATGGTCAGGGGGTCCCGACTCGGCCAAAAACATTCAGTACTTC.

This clonotype came up many times. The chain recombines TRBV29-1 with TRBJ2-5; D possibly matches TRBD1 or TRBD2 (6 bases each). The CDR3 is 13 residues long. Trimming pared 4 bases from V and 4 bases from J, leaving 13 bases between. From germline, CDR1 is SQVTM and CDR2 ANQGSEA. The CDR3 reads CSVVSGGGETQYF. The CDR3 bases are TGCAGCGTTGTTAGCGGAGGGGGAGAGACCCAGTACTTC.

This clonotype was detected ten times or more. The chain has TRBV14 and TRBJ2-2, with D tentatively TRBD2 (5 bases). Between the trimmed V and J ends, which lost 5 bases and 3 bases, there was a span of 16 bases. The CDR3 contains 16 residues. Germline CDR1 is SGHDN and CDR2 is FVKESK. CDR3 DNA sequence: TGTGCCAGCAGCGCAGGACTCGCCCTAGACACCGGGGAGCTGTTTTTT. It is translated as CASSAGLALDTGELFF.

The chain employs TRBV29-1 and TRBJ1-1; 10 bases agree with TRBD1. The CDR3 is made up of 13 amino acids. V shed 6 bases, J shed 3 bases, and the junction held 4 bases outside the gene matches. CDR1 is SQVTM, CDR2 ANQGSEA, per germline. CDR3 sequence: CSVSGTGDTEAFF. The CDR3 region has the DNA TGCAGCGTCTCCGGGACAGGGGACACTGAAGCTTTCTTT.

This clonotype was seen at least ten times. This chain uses TRBV28 with TRBJ2-1, with a tentative D call TRBD2 (5 bases). Germline CDR1 MDHEN, CDR2 SYDVKM. This CDR3 is built from 19 residues. V was trimmed by 3 bases and J by 5 bases, leaving 26 bases between them. CDR3 bases: TGTGCCAGCAGTTTGGGGAGCTTACTGGGAGTAGCTTTTGACAATGAGCAGTTCTTC. As protein: CASSLGSLLGVAFDNEQFF. Full variable domain (outside the CDR3, taken from reference TRBV28 and TRBJ2-1): DVKVTQSSRYLVKRTGEKVFLECVQDMDHENMFWYRQDPGLGLRLIYFSYDVKMKEKGDIPEGYSVSREKKERFSLILESASTNQTSMYLCASSLGSLLGVAFDNEQFFGPGTRLTVL.

The chain employs TRBV9 and TRBJ2-3; D not certain. The CDR3 covers 12 residues. Germline V gene lookup returns CDR1 SGDLS and CDR2 YYNGEE. The ends were cut back, 5 bases at V and 6 bases at J, with 10 bases in the middle. The chain's CDR3 is CASSATRDTQYF. For the CDR3, the DNA is TGTGCCAGCAGTGCTACTCGGGATACGCAGTATTTT. Full variable domain (rest looked up from reference TRBV9 and TRBJ2-3): DSGVTQTPKHLITATGQRVTLRCSPRSGDLSVYWYQQSLDQGLQFLIQYYNGEERAKGNILERFSAQQFPDLHSELNLSSLELGDSALYFCASSATRDTQYFGPGTRLTVL.

This clonotype was detected only a few times. The CDR3 loop reads CSVDGAGWYGYTF. The CDR3, as DNA: TGCAGCGTTGATGGTGCTGGGTGGTATGGCTACACCTTC. V is TRBV29-1 and J is TRBJ1-2; no reliable D call. Trimming stripped 3 bases from V and 5 bases from J, with 13 bases between. Germline CDR1 is SQVTM and CDR2 is ANQGSEA. This CDR3 region has 13 residues.

At least ten counts were recorded for this clonotype. CDR3 DNA: TGTGCCAGCAGTTTCGCAGGCCTGAACACTGAAGCTTTCTTT. Its protein is CASSFAGLNTEAFF. The genes are TRBV12-3 or TRBV12-4 and TRBJ1-1, with D uncertain. The CDR3 spans 14 residues. Deletions cut 3 bases from V and 0 bases from J, with 8 bases between.

This clonotype showed up just a few times. The DNA of the CDR3 is TGTGCCAGCAGTGGTCAGACAGGGGATTTTTCACCCCTCCACTTT. It translates to CASSGQTGDFSPLHF. The rearrangement joins TRBV6-5 to TRBJ1-6; 8 bases map to TRBD1. CDR1 is MNHEY and CDR2 is SVGAGI in the germline V gene. With 5 bases clipped from V and 9 bases from J, the junction kept 9 bases outside the gene matches. The CDR3 length is 15 residues.

This clonotype was found many times. The V call is TRBV5-1, the J call TRBJ1-6; 8 nucleotides match TRBD1. V dropped 3 bases and J dropped 9; count of bases not matched to a gene: 14. The germline gives CDR1 SGHRS, CDR2 YFSETQ. The CDR3 sequence is 17 residues long. CDR3 protein: CASSYDRPGTGPSPLHF. CDR3 nucleotide sequence: TGCGCCAGCAGCTACGACCGGCCCGGGACAGGACCTTCACCCCTCCACTTT. Supplemented by reference TRBV5-1 and TRBJ1-6, the full variable domain reads KAGVTQTPRYLIKTRGQQVTLSCSPISGHRSVSWYQQTPGQGLQFLFEYFSETQRNKGNFPGRFSGRQFSNSRSEMNVSTLELGDSALYLCASSYDRPGTGPSPLHFGNGTRLTVT.

This clonotype appeared many times. The gene calls are TRBV10-3 and TRBJ1-1, with D uncertain. Trimming shortened V by 7 bases and J by 3 bases, and 18 bases separated the two germline ends. The germline V gene has CDR1 ENHRY and CDR2 SYGVKD. The length of the CDR3 is 15 residues. The CDR3: CAIMQDGGFYTEAFF. The CDR3 nucleotides read TGTGCCATCATGCAGGACGGTGGGTTTTACACTGAAGCTTTCTTT.

This clonotype was counted between two and nine times. The CDR3 protein is CASSLGQGTKRGTEAFF. CDR3 nucleotides: TGTGCCAGCAGCCTGGGACAGGGGACGAAAAGAGGGACTGAAGCTTTCTTT. The chain joins TRBV7-3 to TRBJ1-1; 10 nucleotides line up with TRBD1. Germline trimming cut 5 bases from V and 5 bases from J; bases unmatched to any gene: 14. Germline CDR1 and CDR2: SGHTA and FQGTGA. The length of the CDR3 is 17 residues.

This clonotype was detected only a few times. This sequence joins TRBV28 and TRBJ2-1; 8 nucleotides agree with TRBD2. V lost 5 bases to trimming and J lost 7 bases; unmatched junction nucleotides: 4. In germline, CDR1 is MDHEN, CDR2 SYDVKM. This CDR3 contains 13 residues. The CDR3 is CASSTSGANEQFF. Here the CDR3 DNA reads TGTGCCAGCAGTACTAGCGGTGCGAATGAGCAGTTCTTC.

This clonotype was recorded many times. The rearrangement links TRBV30 to TRBJ2-7, with D perhaps TRBD2 (5 bases). The CDR3 extends over 16 amino acids. V lost 2 bases to trimming and J lost 5 bases, with 22 bases between them. CDR1 is GTSNPN, CDR2 SVGIG, per germline (reference sequence). The CDR3 protein is CAWSSGRRGSDHEQYF. Written as DNA, the CDR3 is TGTGCCTGGAGTTCCGGACGGAGAGGGAGCGACCACGAGCAGTACTTC. The full variable domain, its missing parts supplied by reference TRBV30 and TRBJ2-7, is SQTIHQWPATLVQPVGSPLSLECTVEGTSNPNLYWYRQAAGRGLQLLFYSVGIGQISSEVPQNLSASRPQDRQFILSSKKLLLSDSGFYLCAWSSGRRGSDHEQYFGPGTRLTVT.

V gene TRBV7-9 combines with J gene TRBJ2-1; D is unresolved. V lost 0 bases, J lost 13 bases, and 13 bases lay in between. There are 13 residues in the CDR3. CDR1 is SEHNR and CDR2 is FQNEAQ in the germline V gene (reference sequence). CDR3 residues: CASSLAPLESQFF. Here the CDR3 DNA reads TGTGCCAGCAGCTTAGCCCCGCTAGAATCTCAGTTCTTC.

This clonotype has more than one count but fewer than ten. The CDR3 nucleotides are TGTGCCAGCAGTTTCGCAGGGGGCAATGAGCAGTTCTTC. This translates into CASSFAGGNEQFF. The chain carries TRBV28 and TRBJ2-1; the match to TRBD1 covers 7 bases. The germline V gene has CDR1 MDHEN and CDR2 SYDVKM. This CDR3 is 13 amino acids long. J was trimmed by 6 bases and V by 3 bases; bases with no gene match: 2.

The gene calls are TRBV11-2 and TRBJ2-4, with D unclear. This CDR3 is built from 16 residues. V was shortened by 2 bases and J by 1 base, with 12 bases between the two germline ends. Looked up from germline, CDR1 is SGHAT and CDR2 is FQNNGV. Written as DNA, the CDR3 is TGTGCCAGCAGCTTACCGTCCCTTGGCGCCAAAAACATTCAGTACTTC. Translated: CASSLPSLGAKNIQYF.

As concerns this clonotype: This sequence may be a read error, since a much larger clone differs from it by one base. The rearrangement joins TRBV2 to TRBJ2-5; D is perhaps TRBD2 (6 bases). V gave up 8 bases and J gave up 2 bases, with 15 bases separating them. CDR1 and CDR2 from the germline V gene are SNHLY and FYNNEI. The CDR3 contains 14 residues. The CDR3 here is CASCFGTSQETQYF. The CDR3 bases are TGTGCCAGCTGTTTCGGGACTTCGCAAGAGACCCAGTACTTC.

This clonotype was picked up many times. The rearrangement joins TRBV5-4 to TRBJ1-1; no clear D. Trimming took off 4 bases at V and 5 bases at J, with 18 bases between the two ends. Germline-derived CDR1 and CDR2 are SGHNT and YYREEE (reference sequence). This CDR3 region has 15 residues. CDR3 DNA sequence: TGTGCCAGCAGCCGGGGTGGGTCGGGAGGTACTGAAGCTTTCTTT. Translating gives CASSRGGSGGTEAFF.

In the case of this clonotype: A much more abundant neighbour one base away suggests this may be a read error. The rearrangement uses TRBV5-4 and TRBJ2-5, with 7 positions matching TRBD2. Germline CDR1 is SGHNT and CDR2 is YYREEE (reference sequence). The junction had 7 bases not matched to a gene; V was cut back by 2 bases and J by 6 bases. The CDR3 is 14 amino acids. Here the CDR3 DNA reads TGTGCCAGCAGCTTTCGACTAGCAGAAAAGACCCAGTACTTC. Protein: CASSFRLAEKTQYF.

The rearrangement joins TRBV24-1 to TRBJ2-1, with a possible D match to TRBD1 (5 bases). The CDR3 extends over 13 amino acids. V shed 6 bases and J shed 9 bases, with 14 bases lying between them. CDR1 and CDR2 from the germline V gene are KGHDR and SFDVKD. CDR3 residues: CATSIPDRFEQFF. As DNA, the CDR3 is TGTGCCACCAGTATACCTGACAGATTTGAGCAGTTCTTC.

This clonotype was picked up a small number of times. The chain couples TRBV6-6 to TRBJ2-7; unclear D gene. Per germline, CDR1 MNHNY and CDR2 SVGAGI (reference sequence). The V end was cut by 5 bases, the J end by 3 bases, with 14 bases between. The CDR3 sequence is 14 residues long. The CDR3 loop reads CASSPPGLGYEQYF. The CDR3 nucleotides are TGTGCCAGCAGTCCCCCGGGCCTGGGCTACGAGCAGTACTTC.

The sample holds one count of this clonotype. The chain recombines TRBV11-3 with TRBJ2-1; 10 positions match TRBD2. V gave up 1 base and J gave up 4 bases; unmatched junction bases: 7. The CDR3 is made up of 17 amino acids. Germline CDR1 reads SGHNT; CDR2 reads YENEEA. The CDR3 loop reads CASSLGSIAGGYNEQFF. Written as DNA, the CDR3 is TGTGCCAGCAGCTTAGGGAGTATAGCGGGGGGATACAATGAGCAGTTCTTC.

The genes are TRBV29-1 and TRBJ1-3; D call uncertain. The CDR3 contains 14 residues. The germline V and J ends were trimmed by 1 base and 0 bases, with 7 bases remaining between them. Germline CDR1 reads SQVTM; CDR2 reads ANQGSEA. For the CDR3, the DNA is TGCAGCGTTGAAGGATCAGGCTCTGGAAACACCATATATTTT. Translation gives CSVEGSGSGNTIYF.

This clonotype was observed at least ten times. The rearrangement joins TRBV28 to TRBJ1-5, with TRBD1 identical over 11 bases. The CDR3 spans 13 residues. Germline loops: CDR1 MDHEN, CDR2 SYDVKM. Trimming took 10 bases from V and 6 from J; bases not matched to a gene: 5. CDR3 protein: CATGTGGRQPQHF. The DNA for the CDR3 is TGTGCCACTGGGACAGGGGGGCGTCAGCCCCAGCATTTT.